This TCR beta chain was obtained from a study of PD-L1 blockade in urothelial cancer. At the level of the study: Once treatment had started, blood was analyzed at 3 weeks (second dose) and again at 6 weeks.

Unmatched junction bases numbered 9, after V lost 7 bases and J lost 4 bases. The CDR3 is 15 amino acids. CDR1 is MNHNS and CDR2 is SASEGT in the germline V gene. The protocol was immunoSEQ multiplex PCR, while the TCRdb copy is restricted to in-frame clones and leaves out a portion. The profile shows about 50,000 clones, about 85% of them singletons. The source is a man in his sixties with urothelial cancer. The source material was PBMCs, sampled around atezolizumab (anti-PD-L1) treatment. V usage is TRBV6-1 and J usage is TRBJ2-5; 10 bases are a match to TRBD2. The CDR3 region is CASNELAGIGETQYF. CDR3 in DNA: TGTGCCAGCAACGAACTAGCGGGGATAGGAGAGACCCAGTACTTC.